What follows are 27 T cell receptor beta chains derived from one specimen sequenced in a study of human T cells and chemical hapten exposure. Each CDR3 protein is one row after TCRdb ran MiXCR on the RACE reads. The sample holds approximately 340,000 distinct CDR3 sequences, around 6.9% seen once. The time point: patch test 1, 2 weeks after DPC sensitization. Specified treatment: therapeutic diphenylcyclopropenone sensitization with weekly scalp DPC. The sample was whole blood, taken in connection with sensitization to the hapten diphenylcyclopropenone (DPC). The receptors derive from a woman younger than 35 with alopecia areata. Some clones in this sample may be carry-over from other donors' samples.

This clonotype was detected a few times. The J gene is TRBJ1-2, the V gene TRBV9; perhaps TRBD1 as D (5 bases). CDR3 size: 15 residues. With 6 bases removed from V and 5 bases from J, the gap between germline ends came to 20 bases. Germline-derived CDR1 and CDR2 are SGDLS and YYNGEE. The CDR3: CASTRDGRNVYGYTF. CDR3 in DNA: TGTGCCAGCACTAGGGACGGACGAAACGTGTATGGCTACACCTTC.

The chain carries TRBV27 and TRBJ1-2; D not resolved. The CDR3 sequence is 14 residues long. Per germline, CDR1 MNHEY and CDR2 SMNVEV (reference sequence). V shed 3 bases and J shed 3 bases, with 11 bases lying between them. The CDR3 sequence: CASSFAGRDYGYTF. The CDR3 DNA reads as TGTGCCAGCAGTTTCGCGGGAAGGGACTATGGCTACACCTTC.

There are a few counts of this clonotype. The chain is built from TRBV4-2 and TRBJ2-7, with D unresolved. Looked up from germline, CDR1 is LGHNA and CDR2 is YNFKEQ. The V gene lost 0 bases and the J gene lost 3 bases, with 9 bases spanning the gap. The CDR3 extends over 14 amino acids. This CDR3 is CASSQDRSNYEQYF. The CDR3 DNA is TGTGCCAGCAGCCAAGATAGGTCAAACTACGAGCAGTACTTC.

This clonotype occurred many times. The CDR3 here is CASSLMGLQETQYF. In nucleotides, the CDR3 is TGTGCCAGCAGTTTAATGGGTTTACAAGAGACCCAGTACTTC. The rearrangement joins TRBV27 to TRBJ2-5; D is uncertain. CDR3 size: 14 residues. Trimming took off 2 bases at V and 2 bases at J, with 9 bases between the two ends. Per the germline V gene, CDR1 is MNHEY and CDR2 is SMNVEV (reference sequence).

This clonotype occurred a few times. The chain is built from TRBV14 and TRBJ2-7; perhaps TRBD1 as D (6 bases). The CDR3 spans 15 residues. Germline V gives CDR1 SGHDN, CDR2 FVKESK. V was pared by 3 bases and J by 0 bases, with 12 bases between. CDR3 sequence: CASSHRGQNSYEQYF. For the CDR3, the DNA is TGTGCCAGCAGCCACAGGGGTCAGAACTCCTACGAGCAGTACTTC.

This clonotype was counted between two and nine times. V and J are TRBV10-3 and TRBJ2-3; no firm D call. Germline V lookup: CDR1 ENHRY, CDR2 SYGVKD. The CDR3 runs 17 residues. V lost 2 bases and J lost 0, with 15 bases in between. The CDR3 DNA reads TGTGCCATCAGTGAGCTCACCGCAGGCGACAGCACAGATACGCAGTATTTT. It encodes CAISELTAGDSTDTQYF.

There are many counts of this clonotype. V gene TRBV4-3 combines with J gene TRBJ1-5; no definite D call. The CDR3 sequence is 16 residues long. CDR1 LGHNA and CDR2 YSLEER come from the germline V gene. The V and J ends lost 0 bases and 5 bases respectively, with 14 bases between them. The CDR3 reads CASSQDGSGGDQPQHF. CDR3 nucleotide sequence: TGCGCCAGCAGCCAAGATGGTTCAGGAGGAGATCAGCCCCAGCATTTT.

Ten or more counts support this clonotype. The chain employs TRBV6-5 and TRBJ1-5; the D gene is possibly TRBD1 (5 bases). Trimming cost V 4 bases and J 6 bases, with 7 bases left between them. The CDR3 runs to 12 residues. Per germline, CDR1 MNHEY and CDR2 SVGAGI. CDR3 amino acids: CASSSTGQPQHF. The CDR3 bases are TGTGCCAGCAGTTCTACAGGTCAGCCCCAGCATTTT.

This clonotype has at least ten counts. This chain connects TRBV3-1 to TRBJ1-2, with 9 positions matching TRBD1. The V and J ends lost 0 bases and 4 bases, in that order; junction bases with no gene match: 3. Germline V gene lookup returns CDR1 LGHDT and CDR2 YNNKEL (reference sequence). This CDR3 is built from 15 residues. This CDR3 reads CASSQDLQGAYGYTF. The DNA of the CDR3 is TGTGCCAGCAGCCAAGATCTACAGGGGGCCTATGGCTACACCTTC.

This clonotype was counted at least ten times. One end of the junction varies from germline; a read error may be responsible. The chain couples TRBV7-2 to TRBJ2-3; no reliable D call. The CDR3 runs 14 residues. Germline V lookup: CDR1 SGHTA, CDR2 FQGNSA. The CDR3 bases are TGCGCCAGCAGCTTGTCGGCTAGCACAGATACGCAGTATTTT. This encodes CASSLSASTDTQYF.

This chain connects TRBV29-1 to TRBJ1-1, with 7 bases fitting TRBD1. V trimming: 8 bases; J trimming: 8 bases; junction bases outside the gene matches: 14. Germline V CDR1 and CDR2: SQVTM, ANQGSEA. The CDR3 has 13 residues. CDR3 region: CSTYRGLSGEAFF. CDR3 in DNA: TGCAGCACCTACAGGGGTCTTTCTGGGGAAGCTTTCTTT. Based on the CDR3 plus reference TRBV29-1 and TRBJ1-1, the full variable domain is SAVISQKPSRDICQRGTSLTIQCQVDSQVTMMFWYRQQPGQSLTLIATANQGSEATYESGFVIDKFPISRPNLTFSTLTVSNMSPEDSSIYLCSTYRGLSGEAFFGQGTRLTVV.

This clonotype turned up a few times. The rearrangement uses TRBV7-2 and TRBJ1-4, with no clear D. The CDR3 is 16 amino acids. Germline CDR1 is SGHTA and CDR2 is FQGNSA. The V gene lost 4 bases and the J gene lost 2 bases, with 14 bases spanning the gap. In DNA, the CDR3 is TGTGCCAGCAGCTCAAAATTCACCGGGACTAATGAAAAACTGTTTTTT. Translation: CASSSKFTGTNEKLFF.

This clonotype was seen many times. The rearrangement joins TRBV7-2 to TRBJ2-3, with TRBD2 matching 7 bases. Per germline, CDR1 SGHTA and CDR2 FQGNSA. Germline trimming cut 6 bases from V and 1 base from J; bases unmatched to any gene: 7. CDR3 length equals 15 residues. The CDR3 loop is CASSRSGPRTDTQYF. The CDR3, as DNA: TGTGCCAGCAGTCGTAGCGGGCCACGCACAGATACGCAGTATTTT.

This clonotype was counted many times. This chain links TRBV28 with TRBJ2-5; D may be TRBD1 (6 bases). The V and J ends lost 8 bases and 0 bases respectively, with 16 bases between them. Germline V gives CDR1 MDHEN, CDR2 SYDVKM. The CDR3 runs to 15 residues. The CDR3 loop is CASALFTGNQETQYF. The DNA for the CDR3 is TGTGCCAGCGCTCTATTCACAGGGAACCAAGAGACCCAGTACTTC.

This clonotype was found many times. This chain uses TRBV7-2 with TRBJ2-3, with D possibly TRBD2 on 6 matching bases. Germline loops: CDR1 SGHTA, CDR2 FQGNSA. This CDR3 is 14 amino acids long. Trimming removed 3 bases from V and 5 bases from J, with 12 bases in between. The CDR3 here is CASSLGLRVDTQYF. The DNA for the CDR3 is TGTGCCAGCAGCTTGGGACTTAGGGTAGATACGCAGTATTTT. Full variable domain (rest looked up from reference TRBV7-2 and TRBJ2-3): GAGVSQSPSNKVTEKGKDVELRCDPISGHTALYWYRQSLGQGLEFLIYFQGNSAPDKSGLPSDRFSAERTGGSVSTLTIQRTQQEDSAVYLCASSLGLRVDTQYFGPGTRLTVL.

This clonotype appeared a few times. This rearrangement joins TRBV2 to TRBJ2-3, with 7 positions matching TRBD2. CDR3 length: 14 residues. Germline CDR1 and CDR2: SNHLY and FYNNEI. V lost 6 bases, J lost 2 bases, and 5 bases stayed unmatched. CDR3 DNA: TGTGCCAGCAGCTCTAGCGGAACCACAGATACGCAGTATTTT. Its protein is CASSSSGTTDTQYF.

This clonotype was observed many times. The J gene is TRBJ1-3, the V gene TRBV7-2, with a weak D call TRBD1 (6 bases). Trimming stripped 5 bases from V and 3 bases from J, with 23 bases between. Germline values: CDR1 SGHTA, CDR2 FQGNSA. The CDR3 is 18 amino acids. CDR3 nucleotide sequence: TGTGCCAGCAGCCCACCCCGACATGGACAGAGCTTTGGAAACACCATATATTTT. The encoded protein is CASSPPRHGQSFGNTIYF.

This clonotype was detected a few times. This chain uses TRBV18 with TRBJ2-3, with TRBD2 matching over 8 bases. Losses at the gene ends were 2 bases for V and 2 bases for J; bases not matched to a gene: 6. Germline V lookup: CDR1 KGHSH, CDR2 LQKENI. The CDR3 length is 16 residues. The CDR3 sequence: CASSPMASGYTDTQYF. The DNA of the CDR3 is TGTGCCAGCTCACCAATGGCTAGCGGGTACACAGATACGCAGTATTTT.

The sample holds a few counts of this clonotype. This chain joins TRBV14 and TRBJ1-2; 7 bases match TRBD1. Trimming at V came to 4 bases and at J to 3 bases, leaving 14 bases not matched to a gene. This CDR3 spans 17 amino acids. Germline lookup yields CDR1 SGHDN and CDR2 FVKESK. CDR3 protein: CASSPSLRQGVYYGYTF. Here the CDR3 DNA reads TGTGCCAGCAGCCCTTCACTCCGACAGGGAGTTTACTATGGCTACACCTTC.

V gene TRBV7-9 combines with J gene TRBJ2-3; TRBD2 is a possible D gene (5 bases). This CDR3 is built from 11 residues. Germline CDR1 reads SEHNR; CDR2 reads FQNEAQ (reference sequence). Between the trimmed V and J ends, which lost 8 bases and 8 bases, there was a span of 11 bases. In nucleotides, the CDR3 is TGTGCCAGCGCCGAGGGAACTACGCAGTATTTT. It is translated as CASAEGTTQYF. Using reference TRBV7-9 and TRBJ2-3 for the parts outside the CDR3, the full variable domain is DTGVSQNPRHKITKRGQNVTFRCDPISEHNRLYWYRQTLGQGPEFLTYFQNEAQLEKSRLLSDRFSAERPKGSFSTLEIQRTEQGDSAMYLCASAEGTTQYFGPGTRLTVL.

The chain is built from TRBV9 and TRBJ2-7; D call uncertain. The CDR3 loop spans 14 amino acids. Trimming removed 5 bases at V and 4 bases at J, with 16 bases between. Germline loops: CDR1 SGDLS, CDR2 YYNGEE. The CDR3 reads CASSTVSDTYEQYF. The CDR3 DNA follows: TGTGCCAGCAGTACCGTCTCGGATACTTACGAGCAGTACTTC.

This clonotype occurred a few times. The rearrangement joins TRBV3-1 to TRBJ1-5; D not resolved. V lost 0 bases and J lost 3, with 15 bases in between. This CDR3 is 17 amino acids long. Per germline, CDR1 LGHDT and CDR2 YNNKEL (reference sequence). The CDR3 bases are TGTGCCAGCAGCCAAGATCCGTGGGGATCTGACAATCAGCCCCAGCATTTT. Translation: CASSQDPWGSDNQPQHF.

This chain connects TRBV12-5 to TRBJ1-2, with no clear D. CDR1 LGHNT and CDR2 FRNRAP come from the germline V gene. The CDR3 consists of 12 residues. Between the trimmed V and J ends, which lost 4 bases and 5 bases, there was a span of 8 bases. CDR3 protein: CASGSTEYGYTF. Written as DNA, the CDR3 is TGTGCTAGTGGTTCGACGGAGTATGGCTACACCTTC. Full variable domain (outside the CDR3, taken from reference TRBV12-5 and TRBJ1-2): DARVTQTPRHKVTEMGQEVTMRCQPILGHNTVFWYRQTMMQGLELLAYFRNRAPLDDSGMPKDRFSAEMPDATLATLKIQPSEPRDSAVYFCASGSTEYGYTFGSGTRLTVV.

This clonotype has a handful of counts. This sequence joins TRBV14 and TRBJ1-1; D is uncertain. The CDR3 sequence is 14 residues long. Trimming removed 1 base from V and 11 bases from J, with 17 bases in between. CDR1 is SGHDN and CDR2 is FVKESK in the germline V gene. This chain's CDR3 is CASSQGRGGRGAFF. CDR3 bases: TGTGCCAGCAGCCAAGGCCGAGGAGGGCGTGGGGCTTTCTTT.

The chain joins TRBV28 to TRBJ2-7, with D hard to call. Per germline, CDR1 MDHEN and CDR2 SYDVKM. CDR3 length equals 15 residues. Trimming removed 4 bases at V and 0 bases at J, with 13 bases between. The CDR3 protein is CASSSGRSSSYEQYF. The CDR3 nucleotides are TGTGCCAGCAGTTCCGGACGGAGCAGCTCCTACGAGCAGTACTTC. The full variable domain, in which reference TRBV28 and TRBJ2-7 provide the parts outside the CDR3, is DVKVTQSSRYLVKRTGEKVFLECVQDMDHENMFWYRQDPGLGLRLIYFSYDVKMKEKGDIPEGYSVSREKKERFSLILESASTNQTSMYLCASSSGRSSSYEQYFGPGTRLTVT.

V and J are TRBV4-1 and TRBJ2-1, with D perhaps assigned TRBD1 or TRBD2 (6 bases each). Germline lookup yields CDR1 MGHRA and CDR2 YSYEKL. Trimming removed 2 bases at V and 4 bases at J, with 21 bases between. The CDR3 extends over 18 amino acids. The CDR3 DNA follows: TGCGCCAGCAGCCAATCTTCATGGAGGGGGACAAAGTACAATGAGCAGTTCTTC. It encodes CASSQSSWRGTKYNEQFF.

This clonotype showed up just a few times. The chain uses TRBV2 and TRBJ1-1; unclear D gene. The CDR3 extends over 12 amino acids. The V gene's germline CDR1 is SNHLY and CDR2 FYNNEI. Trimming pared 5 bases from V and 5 bases from J, leaving 9 bases between. CDR3 region: CASSTGLTEAFF. DNA for the CDR3: TGTGCCAGCAGTACCGGGCTAACTGAAGCTTTCTTT.